This T cell receptor beta chain was obtained from a study of early T cells in non-severe SARS-CoV-2 infection. Study-wide background: Unsorted whole blood bulk RNA was sequenced, with unpaired chains.

Study-wide findings and caveats: A preference for anti-spike CD8 responses marked VDJdb matching, which missed private and CD4 specificities.

Germline values: CDR1 MNHNS, CDR2 SASEGT. This CDR3 region has 15 residues. J lost 0 bases, V lost 5 bases, and 5 bases had no gene match. This clonotype was seen repeatedly, ten times or more. What it binds is not known. Researchers attached unique molecular identifiers to individual cDNA molecules. TCRdb reprocessed the 5' RACE reads via MiXCR and lists one record per CDR3 protein. The sample holds more than 65,000 distinct CDR3 sequences, 9.5% to 15% seen once. The receptor comes from an adult who was a healthcare worker with PCR-confirmed SARS-CoV-2 infection or an uninfected control (not recorded which). This chain links TRBV6-1 with TRBJ1-1; 8 bases are shared with TRBD1. Sequencing was performed on whole blood. The CDR3 spells CASSMRTGMNTEAFF. Written as DNA, the CDR3 is TGTGCCAGCAGTATGCGGACAGGGATGAACACTGAAGCTTTCTTT.